The 2 T cell receptor beta chains presented below share a single source sample, sequenced in a study of T cell responses to AZD1222 COVID-19 vaccine (dated by TCRdb to the early 2020s). Library prep was done by the immunoSEQ multiplex PCR assay. What TCRdb holds here is the immuneACCESS table cut down to in-frame rearrangements. Part of the clones is not present; checked against another copy, under half of the missing clones reflect an unresolved V gene, and the others are unexplained. This sample gives approximately 73,000 clones in total; 65% to 85% of them show up just once. The top ten hold approximately 2.8% of the sample. The label giving this sample's time point can be read as: baseline before first vaccination. Sequenced material: peripheral blood, taken on day 0 of AZD1222 vaccination. These receptors all stem from an adult in good health.

This clone has just one count. This chain uses TRBV7-2 with TRBJ1-6; no firm D call. V was pared by 1 base and J by 7 bases, with 8 bases between. Germline CDR1 reads SGHTA; CDR2 reads FQGNSA. This CDR3 is built from 14 residues. The CDR3 region is CASSLVGTNSPLHF. The CDR3 DNA reads TGTGCCAGCAGCTTAGTGGGAACAAATTCACCCCTCCACTTT. The whole variable domain, remainder taken from reference TRBV7-2 and TRBJ1-6, is GAGVSQSPSNKVTEKGKDVELRCDPISGHTALYWYRQSLGQGLEFLIYFQGNSAPDKSGLPSDRFSAERTGGSVSTLTIQRTQQEDSAVYLCASSLVGTNSPLHFGNGTRLTVT.

This chain joins TRBV5-8 and TRBJ1-5; 7 bases line up with TRBD1. Trimming removed 4 bases from V and 1 base from J; junction bases left unmatched: 5. The germline gives CDR1 SGHTS, CDR2 YDEGEE. The CDR3 loop spans 15 amino acids. This chain's CDR3 is CASSQTGRSNQPQHF. For the CDR3, the DNA is TGTGCCAGCAGCCAGACAGGGAGAAGCAATCAGCCCCAGCATTTT.